This T cell receptor (beta chain) was identified during a study of T cell responses to AZD1222 COVID-19 vaccine. Comments on this clone: As yet, its antigen is unknown.

Findings and limits, study-wide: White British people made up most donors, females outnumbered males, and clonal diversity was possibly underestimated. Dominant CD4 TCR responses targeted spike regions 160-218 and 743-854. Spike-specific TCR breadth and depth grew following two AZD1222 doses. Without day 14 samples, only post-peak T cell repertoires were studied.

The CDR3 loop spans 11 amino acids. V was pared by 3 bases and J by 7 bases, with 7 bases between. CDR1 is SGHTA, CDR2 FQGNSA, per germline. The protocol was immunoSEQ multiplex PCR, while the TCRdb copy is restricted to in-frame clones and leaves out a portion. The data show about 180,000 clones, around 90% seen once. The TCR was taken from an adult who received the MenACWY meningococcal vaccine as a control. Here the sequenced sample was peripheral blood, taken 28 days after the second dose of the MenACWY control vaccine. This rearrangement joins TRBV7-2 to TRBJ2-7; a possible D gene is TRBD1 (6 bases). CDR3 nucleotides: TGTGCCAGCAGCTTTAGGGGGGAGCAGTACTTC. Protein: CASSFRGEQYF.